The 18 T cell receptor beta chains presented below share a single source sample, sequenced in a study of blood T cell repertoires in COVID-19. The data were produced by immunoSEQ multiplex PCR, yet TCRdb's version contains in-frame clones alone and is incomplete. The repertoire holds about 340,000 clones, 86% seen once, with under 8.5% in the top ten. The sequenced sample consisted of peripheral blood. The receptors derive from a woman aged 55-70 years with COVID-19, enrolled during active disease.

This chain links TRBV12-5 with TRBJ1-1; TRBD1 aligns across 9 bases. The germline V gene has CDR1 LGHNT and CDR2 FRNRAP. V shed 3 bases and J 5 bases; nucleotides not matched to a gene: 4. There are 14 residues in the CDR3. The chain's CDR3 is CASGLQGAGTEAFF. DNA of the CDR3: TGTGCTAGTGGTTTACAGGGGGCCGGGACTGAAGCTTTCTTT.

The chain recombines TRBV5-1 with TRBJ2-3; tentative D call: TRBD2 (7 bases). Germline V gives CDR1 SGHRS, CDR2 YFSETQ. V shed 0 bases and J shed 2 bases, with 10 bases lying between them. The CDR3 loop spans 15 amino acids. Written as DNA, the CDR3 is TGCGCCAGCAGCTTGGCCGGGGGGCACACAGATACGCAGTATTTT. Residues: CASSLAGGHTDTQYF.

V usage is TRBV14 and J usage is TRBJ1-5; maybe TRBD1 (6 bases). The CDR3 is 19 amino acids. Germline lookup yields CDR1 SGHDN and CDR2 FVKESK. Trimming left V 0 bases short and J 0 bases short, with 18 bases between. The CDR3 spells CASSQDVGQKTHSNQPQHF. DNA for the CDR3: TGTGCCAGCAGCCAAGATGTAGGACAGAAGACACATAGCAATCAGCCCCAGCATTTT.

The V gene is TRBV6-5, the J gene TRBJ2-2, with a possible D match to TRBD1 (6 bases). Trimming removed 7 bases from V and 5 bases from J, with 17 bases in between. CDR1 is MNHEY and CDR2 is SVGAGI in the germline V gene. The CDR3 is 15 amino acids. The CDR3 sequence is CASKNQGTGTGELFF. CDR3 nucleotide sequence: TGTGCCAGCAAGAACCAGGGGACGGGAACCGGGGAGCTGTTTTTT.

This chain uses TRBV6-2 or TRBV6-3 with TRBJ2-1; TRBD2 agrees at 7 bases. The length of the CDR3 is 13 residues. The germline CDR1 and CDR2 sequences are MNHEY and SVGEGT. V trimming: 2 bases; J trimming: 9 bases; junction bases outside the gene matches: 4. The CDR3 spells CASSYRAGSEQFF. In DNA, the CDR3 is TGTGCCAGCAGTTACAGAGCGGGGAGTGAGCAGTTCTTC.

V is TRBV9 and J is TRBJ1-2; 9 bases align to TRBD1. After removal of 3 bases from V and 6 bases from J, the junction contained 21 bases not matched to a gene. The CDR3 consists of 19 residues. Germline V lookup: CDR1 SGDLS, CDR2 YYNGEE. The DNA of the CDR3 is TGTGCCAGCAGCGCTCCCGACCTAAAAACAGGGGGCACAAATAATGGCTACACCTTC. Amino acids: CASSAPDLKTGGTNNGYTF.

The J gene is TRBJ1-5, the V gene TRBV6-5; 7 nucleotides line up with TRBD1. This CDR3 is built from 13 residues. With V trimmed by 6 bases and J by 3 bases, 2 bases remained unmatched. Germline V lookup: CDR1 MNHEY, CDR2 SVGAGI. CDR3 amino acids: CASSGQVNQPQHF. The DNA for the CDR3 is TGTGCCAGCAGCGGACAGGTCAATCAGCCCCAGCATTTT.

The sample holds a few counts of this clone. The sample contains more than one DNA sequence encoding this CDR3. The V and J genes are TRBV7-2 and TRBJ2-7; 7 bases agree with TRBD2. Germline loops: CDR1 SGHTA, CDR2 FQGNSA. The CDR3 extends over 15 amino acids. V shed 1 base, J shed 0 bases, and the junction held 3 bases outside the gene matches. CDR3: CASSLEGGGSYEQYF. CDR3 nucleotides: TGTGCCAGCAGCTTAGAAGGCGGGGGCTCCTACGAGCAGTACTTC.

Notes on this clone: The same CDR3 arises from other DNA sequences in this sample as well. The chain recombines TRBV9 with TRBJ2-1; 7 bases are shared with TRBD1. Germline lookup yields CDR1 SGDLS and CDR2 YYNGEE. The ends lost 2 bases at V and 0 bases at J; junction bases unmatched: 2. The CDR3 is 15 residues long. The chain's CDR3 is CASSVGQVSYNEQFF. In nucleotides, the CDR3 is TGTGCCAGCAGCGTTGGACAGGTCTCCTACAATGAGCAGTTCTTC.

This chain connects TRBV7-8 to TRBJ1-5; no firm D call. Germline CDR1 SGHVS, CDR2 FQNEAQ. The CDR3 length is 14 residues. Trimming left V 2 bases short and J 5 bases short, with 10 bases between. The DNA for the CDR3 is TGTGCCAGCAGCTTAAAAGGCCGGGATCAGCCCCAGCATTTT. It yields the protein CASSLKGRDQPQHF.

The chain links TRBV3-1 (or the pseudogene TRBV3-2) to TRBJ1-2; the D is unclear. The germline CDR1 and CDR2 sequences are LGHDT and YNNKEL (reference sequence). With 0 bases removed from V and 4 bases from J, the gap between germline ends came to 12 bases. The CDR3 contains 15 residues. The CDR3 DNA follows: TGTGCCAGCAGCCAAGAAGTGGCAGAAATCTATGGCTACACCTTC. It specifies CASSQEVAEIYGYTF.

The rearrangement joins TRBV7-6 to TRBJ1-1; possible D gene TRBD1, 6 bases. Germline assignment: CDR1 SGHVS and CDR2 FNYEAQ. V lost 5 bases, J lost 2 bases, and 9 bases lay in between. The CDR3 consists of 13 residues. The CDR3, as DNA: TGTGCCAGCAGCCGACAGGCTAACACTGAAGCTTTCTTT. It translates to CASSRQANTEAFF.

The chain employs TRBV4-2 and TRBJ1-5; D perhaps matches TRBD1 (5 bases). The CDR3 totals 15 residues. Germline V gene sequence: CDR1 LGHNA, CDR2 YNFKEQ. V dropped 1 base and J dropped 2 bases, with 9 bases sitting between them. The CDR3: CASSQGGGGNQPQHF. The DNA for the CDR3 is TGTGCCAGCAGCCAAGGGGGAGGGGGCAATCAGCCCCAGCATTTT.

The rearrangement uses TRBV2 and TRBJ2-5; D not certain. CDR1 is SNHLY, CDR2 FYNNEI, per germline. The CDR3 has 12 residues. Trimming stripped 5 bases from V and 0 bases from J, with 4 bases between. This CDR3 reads CASSYNQETQYF. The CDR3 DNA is TGTGCCAGCAGTTACAACCAAGAGACCCAGTACTTC.

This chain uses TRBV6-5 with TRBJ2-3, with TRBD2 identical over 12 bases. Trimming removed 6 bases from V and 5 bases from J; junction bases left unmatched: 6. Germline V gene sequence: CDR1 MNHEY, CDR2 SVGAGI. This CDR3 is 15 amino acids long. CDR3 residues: CASSPPSGGVDTQYF. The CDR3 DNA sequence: TGTGCCAGCAGCCCACCTAGCGGGGGGGTAGATACGCAGTATTTT.

CDR3 nucleotide sequence: TGCGCCAGCAGCCACCCCGGACTGACTGAAGCTTTCTTT. Translated, it gives CASSHPGLTEAFF. This sequence joins TRBV4-1 and TRBJ1-1; D unclear. The CDR3 length is 13 residues. V was trimmed by 3 bases and J by 5 bases, leaving 10 bases between them. CDR1 is MGHRA and CDR2 is YSYEKL in the germline V gene.

CDR3 loop: CASRPTSGGEQFF. The CDR3 DNA follows: TGTGCCAGCAGACCTACTAGCGGGGGTGAGCAGTTCTTC. The rearrangement links TRBV12-3 or TRBV12-4 to TRBJ2-1; 11 nucleotides match TRBD2. The CDR3 has 13 residues. V shed 6 bases, J shed 9 bases, and the junction held 4 bases outside the gene matches.

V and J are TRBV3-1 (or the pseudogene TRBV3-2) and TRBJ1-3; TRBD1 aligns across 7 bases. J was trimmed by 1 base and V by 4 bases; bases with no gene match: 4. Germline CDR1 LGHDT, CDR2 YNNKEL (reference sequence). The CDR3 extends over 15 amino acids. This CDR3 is CASSPDRVSGNTIYF. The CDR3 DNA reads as TGTGCCAGCAGCCCTGACAGGGTGTCTGGAAACACCATATATTTT.